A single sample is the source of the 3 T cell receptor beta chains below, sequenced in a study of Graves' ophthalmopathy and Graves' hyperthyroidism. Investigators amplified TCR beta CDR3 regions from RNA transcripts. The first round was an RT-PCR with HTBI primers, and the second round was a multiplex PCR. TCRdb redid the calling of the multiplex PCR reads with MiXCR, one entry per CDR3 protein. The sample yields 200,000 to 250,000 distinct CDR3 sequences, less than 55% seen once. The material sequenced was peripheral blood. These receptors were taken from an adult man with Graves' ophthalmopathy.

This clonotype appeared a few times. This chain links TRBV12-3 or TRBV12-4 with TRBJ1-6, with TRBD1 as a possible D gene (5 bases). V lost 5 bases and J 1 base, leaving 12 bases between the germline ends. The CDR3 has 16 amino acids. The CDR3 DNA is TGTGCCAGCAGTGAGGGGCCTCAGTCCTATAATTCACCCCTCCACTTT. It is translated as CASSEGPQSYNSPLHF.

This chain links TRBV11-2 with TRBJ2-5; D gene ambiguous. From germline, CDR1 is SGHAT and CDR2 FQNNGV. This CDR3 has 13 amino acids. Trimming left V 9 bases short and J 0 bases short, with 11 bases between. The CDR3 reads CASGPVYQETQYF. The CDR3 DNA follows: TGTGCCAGTGGTCCGGTGTACCAAGAGACCCAGTACTTC. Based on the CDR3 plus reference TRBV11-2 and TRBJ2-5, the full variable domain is EAGVAQSPRYKIIEKRQSVAFWCNPISGHATLYWYQQILGQGPKLLIQFQNNGVVDDSQLPKDRFSAERLKGVDSTLKIQPAKLEDSAVYLCASGPVYQETQYFGPGTRLLVL.

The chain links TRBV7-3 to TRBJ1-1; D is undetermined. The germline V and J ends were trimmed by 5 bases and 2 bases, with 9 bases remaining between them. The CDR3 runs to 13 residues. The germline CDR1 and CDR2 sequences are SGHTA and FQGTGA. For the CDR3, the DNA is TGTGCCAGCAGCCCCCGCTTTAACACTGAAGCTTTCTTT. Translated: CASSPRFNTEAFF. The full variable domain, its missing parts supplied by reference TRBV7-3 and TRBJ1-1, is GAGVSQTPSNKVTEKGKYVELRCDPISGHTALYWYRQSLGQGPEFLIYFQGTGAADDSGLPNDRFFAVRPEGSVSTLKIQRTERGDSAVYLCASSPRFNTEAFFGQGTRLTVV.